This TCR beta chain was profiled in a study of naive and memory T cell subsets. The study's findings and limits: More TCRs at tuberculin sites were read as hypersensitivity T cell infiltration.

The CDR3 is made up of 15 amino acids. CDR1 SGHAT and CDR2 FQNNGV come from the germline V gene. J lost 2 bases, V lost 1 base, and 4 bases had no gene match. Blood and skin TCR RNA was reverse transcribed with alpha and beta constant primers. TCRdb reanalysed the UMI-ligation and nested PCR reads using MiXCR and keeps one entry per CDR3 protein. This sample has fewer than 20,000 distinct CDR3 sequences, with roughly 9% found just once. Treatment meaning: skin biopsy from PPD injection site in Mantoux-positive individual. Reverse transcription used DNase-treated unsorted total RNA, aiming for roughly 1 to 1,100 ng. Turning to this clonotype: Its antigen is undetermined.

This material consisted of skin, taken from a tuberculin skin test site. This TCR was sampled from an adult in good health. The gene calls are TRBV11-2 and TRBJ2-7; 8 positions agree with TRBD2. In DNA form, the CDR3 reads TGTGCCAGCAGCTTAGTAATAGCGGGGCCCTACGAGCAGTACTTC. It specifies CASSLVIAGPYEQYF.